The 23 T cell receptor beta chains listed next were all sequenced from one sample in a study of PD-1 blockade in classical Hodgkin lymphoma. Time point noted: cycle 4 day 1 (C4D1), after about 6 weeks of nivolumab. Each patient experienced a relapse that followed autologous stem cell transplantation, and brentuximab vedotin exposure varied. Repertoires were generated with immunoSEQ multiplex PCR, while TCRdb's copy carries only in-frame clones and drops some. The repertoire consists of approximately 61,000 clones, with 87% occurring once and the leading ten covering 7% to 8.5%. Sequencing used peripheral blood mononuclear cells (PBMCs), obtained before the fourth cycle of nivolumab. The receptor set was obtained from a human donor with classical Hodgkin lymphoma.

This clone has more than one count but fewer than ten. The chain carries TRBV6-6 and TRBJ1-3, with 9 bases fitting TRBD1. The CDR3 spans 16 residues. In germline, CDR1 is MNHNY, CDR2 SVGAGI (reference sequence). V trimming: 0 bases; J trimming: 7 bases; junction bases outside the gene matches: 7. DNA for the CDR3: TGTGCCAGCAGTTACTCGAGCGGGACAGGGTTTAACACCATATATTTT. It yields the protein CASSYSSGTGFNTIYF.

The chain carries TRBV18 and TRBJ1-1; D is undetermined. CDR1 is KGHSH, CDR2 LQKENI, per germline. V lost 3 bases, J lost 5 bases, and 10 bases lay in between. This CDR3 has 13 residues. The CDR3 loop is CASSPDSGTEAFF. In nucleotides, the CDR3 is TGTGCCAGCTCACCTGACTCGGGGACTGAAGCTTTCTTT.

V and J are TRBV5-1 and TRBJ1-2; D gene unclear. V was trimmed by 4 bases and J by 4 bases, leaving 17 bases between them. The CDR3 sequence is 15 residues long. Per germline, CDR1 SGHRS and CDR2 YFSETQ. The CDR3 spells CASSLGALLGYGYTF. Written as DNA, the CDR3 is TGCGCCAGCAGCCTGGGAGCATTACTTGGCTATGGCTACACCTTC.

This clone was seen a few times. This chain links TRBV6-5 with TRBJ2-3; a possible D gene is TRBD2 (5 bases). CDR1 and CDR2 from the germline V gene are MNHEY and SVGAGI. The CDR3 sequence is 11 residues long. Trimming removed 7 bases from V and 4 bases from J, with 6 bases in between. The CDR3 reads CASIGADTQYF. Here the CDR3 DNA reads TGTGCCAGCATCGGGGCAGATACGCAGTATTTT.

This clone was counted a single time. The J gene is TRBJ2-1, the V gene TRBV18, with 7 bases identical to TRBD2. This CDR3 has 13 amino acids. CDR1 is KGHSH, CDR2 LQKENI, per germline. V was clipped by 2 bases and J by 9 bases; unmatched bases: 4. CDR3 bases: TGTGCCAGCTCACCAGCTAGCGGCCTTGAGCAGTTCTTC. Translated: CASSPASGLEQFF.

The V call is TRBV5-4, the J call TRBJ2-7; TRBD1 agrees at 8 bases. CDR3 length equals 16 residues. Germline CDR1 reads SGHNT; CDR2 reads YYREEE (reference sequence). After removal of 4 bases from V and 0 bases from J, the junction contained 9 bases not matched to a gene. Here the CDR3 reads CASSPAGQASSYEQYF. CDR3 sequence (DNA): TGTGCCAGCAGCCCCGCGGGACAGGCCTCCTCCTACGAGCAGTACTTC.

The CDR3 bases are TGTGCAAGTCGCCGAAGGTCGTGGGGGCCACCCCTCCACTTT. Its translation: CASRRRSWGPPLHF. V and J are TRBV12-2 and TRBJ1-6; the DNA was not used to check the table's D call, TRBD1. TRBV12-2 is noted as a pseudogene. This CDR3 has 14 residues.

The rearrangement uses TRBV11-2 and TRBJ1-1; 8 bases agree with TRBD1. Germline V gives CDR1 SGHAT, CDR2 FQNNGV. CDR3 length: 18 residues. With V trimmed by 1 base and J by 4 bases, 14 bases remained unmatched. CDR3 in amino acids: CASSLAIGAGQASTEAFF. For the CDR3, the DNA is TGTGCCAGCAGCTTAGCAATCGGGGCGGGACAGGCGTCCACTGAAGCTTTCTTT.

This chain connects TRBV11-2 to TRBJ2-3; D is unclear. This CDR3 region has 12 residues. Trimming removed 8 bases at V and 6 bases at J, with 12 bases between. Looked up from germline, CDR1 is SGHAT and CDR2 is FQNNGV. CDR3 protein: CASASQMDTQYF. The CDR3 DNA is TGTGCCAGCGCCTCTCAAATGGATACGCAGTATTTT.

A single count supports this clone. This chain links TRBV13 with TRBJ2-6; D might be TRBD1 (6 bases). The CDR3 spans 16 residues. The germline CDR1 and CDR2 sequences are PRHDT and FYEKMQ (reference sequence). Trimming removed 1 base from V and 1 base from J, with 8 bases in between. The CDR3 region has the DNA TGTGCCAGCAGCTTAGTGGGGGCGTCTGGGGCCAACGTCCTGACTTTC. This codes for CASSLVGASGANVLTF.

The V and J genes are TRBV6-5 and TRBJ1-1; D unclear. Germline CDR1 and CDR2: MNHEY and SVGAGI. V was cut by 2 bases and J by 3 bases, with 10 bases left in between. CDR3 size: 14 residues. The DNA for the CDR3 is TGTGCCAGCAGTTACGACACGATGGACACTGAAGCTTTCTTT. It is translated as CASSYDTMDTEAFF.

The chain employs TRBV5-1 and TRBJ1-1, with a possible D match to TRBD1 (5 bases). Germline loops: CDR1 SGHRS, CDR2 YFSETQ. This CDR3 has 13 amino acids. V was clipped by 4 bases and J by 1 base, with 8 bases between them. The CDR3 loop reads CASSHGGNTEAFF. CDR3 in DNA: TGCGCCAGCAGCCACGGGGGGAACACTGAAGCTTTCTTT.

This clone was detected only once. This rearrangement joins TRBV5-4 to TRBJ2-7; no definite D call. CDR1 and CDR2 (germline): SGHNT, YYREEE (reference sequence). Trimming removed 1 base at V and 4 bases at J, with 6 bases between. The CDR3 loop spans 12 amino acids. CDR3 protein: CASSLQPYEQYF. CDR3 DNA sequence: TGTGCCAGCAGCTTGCAGCCGTACGAGCAGTACTTC.

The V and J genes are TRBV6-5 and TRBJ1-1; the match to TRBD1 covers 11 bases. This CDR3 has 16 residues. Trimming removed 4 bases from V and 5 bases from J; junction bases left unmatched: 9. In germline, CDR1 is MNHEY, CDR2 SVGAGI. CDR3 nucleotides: TGTGCCAGCAGTTCCCCTGGGACAGGGGGAGGGACTGAAGCTTTCTTT. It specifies CASSSPGTGGGTEAFF.

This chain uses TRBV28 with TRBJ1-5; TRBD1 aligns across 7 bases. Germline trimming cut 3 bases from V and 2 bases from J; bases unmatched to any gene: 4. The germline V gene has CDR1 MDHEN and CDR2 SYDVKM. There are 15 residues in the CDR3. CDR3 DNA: TGTGCCAGCAGTTTGCTAGGACAGGGCAATCAGCCCCAGCATTTT. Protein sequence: CASSLLGQGNQPQHF.

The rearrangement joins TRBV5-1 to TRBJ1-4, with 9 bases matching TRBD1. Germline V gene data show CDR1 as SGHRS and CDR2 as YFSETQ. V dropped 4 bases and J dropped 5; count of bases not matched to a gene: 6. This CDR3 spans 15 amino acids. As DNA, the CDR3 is TGCGCCAGCAGCCTCAACAGGGGGCTAAATGAAAAACTGTTTTTT. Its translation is CASSLNRGLNEKLFF.

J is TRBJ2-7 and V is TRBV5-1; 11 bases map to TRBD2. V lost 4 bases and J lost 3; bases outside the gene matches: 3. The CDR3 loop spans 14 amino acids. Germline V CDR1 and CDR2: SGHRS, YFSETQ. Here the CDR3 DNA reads TGCGCCAGCAGCCCCGGGACTAGCGGCTACGAGCAGTACTTC. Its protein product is CASSPGTSGYEQYF.

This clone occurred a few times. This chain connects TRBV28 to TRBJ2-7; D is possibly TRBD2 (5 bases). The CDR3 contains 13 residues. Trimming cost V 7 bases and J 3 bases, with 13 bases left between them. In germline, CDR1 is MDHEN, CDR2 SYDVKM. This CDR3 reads CASTSGNLYEQYF. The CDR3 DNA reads TGTGCCAGCACGAGCGGAAACCTCTACGAGCAGTACTTC.

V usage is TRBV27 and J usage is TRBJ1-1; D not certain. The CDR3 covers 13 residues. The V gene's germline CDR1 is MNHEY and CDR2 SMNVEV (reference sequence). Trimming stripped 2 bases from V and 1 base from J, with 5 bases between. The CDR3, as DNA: TGTGCCAGCAGTTTAAGTGAGAACACTGAAGCTTTCTTT. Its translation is CASSLSENTEAFF.

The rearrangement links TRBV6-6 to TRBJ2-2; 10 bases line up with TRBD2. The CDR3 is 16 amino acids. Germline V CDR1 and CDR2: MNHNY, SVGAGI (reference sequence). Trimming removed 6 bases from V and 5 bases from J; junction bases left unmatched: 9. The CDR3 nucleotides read TGTGCCAGCAGACCTTCTCCGGGACTAGCGACCGGGGAGCTGTTTTTT. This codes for CASRPSPGLATGELFF.

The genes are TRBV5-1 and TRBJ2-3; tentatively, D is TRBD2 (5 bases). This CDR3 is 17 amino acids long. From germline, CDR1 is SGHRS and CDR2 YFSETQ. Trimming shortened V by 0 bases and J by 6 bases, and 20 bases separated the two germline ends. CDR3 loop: CASSLEPTRLTGDTQYF. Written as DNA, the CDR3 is TGCGCCAGCAGCTTGGAACCAACACGGCTTACGGGGGATACGCAGTATTTT.

CDR3 loop: CASSLGDSTGELFF. DNA for the CDR3: TGCGCCAGCAGCTTGGGGGACTCCACCGGGGAGCTGTTTTTT. The J gene is TRBJ2-2, the V gene TRBV5-1; tentative D call: TRBD2 (6 bases). Germline loops: CDR1 SGHRS, CDR2 YFSETQ. This CDR3 contains 14 residues. V shed 0 bases and J shed 4 bases, with 7 bases lying between them.

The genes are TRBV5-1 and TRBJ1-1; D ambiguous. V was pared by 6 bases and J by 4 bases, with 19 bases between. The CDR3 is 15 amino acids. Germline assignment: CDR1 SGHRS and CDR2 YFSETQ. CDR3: CASTLGLGPGTEAFF. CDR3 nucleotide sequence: TGCGCCAGCACCCTTGGGCTGGGTCCGGGCACTGAAGCTTTCTTT.